The 27 T cell receptor beta chains listed next were all sequenced from one sample in a study of shared clonotypes between healthy human individuals. Clones were sequenced by immunoSEQ multiplex PCR, and TCRdb holds only the in-frame ones, with some missing. Of millions of clones in the sample, 93% were seen once. Cells designated naive CD8 were CD45RO-negative and were positively selected for CCR7, with terminally differentiated effector memory CD45RA+ cells excluded. The specimen was naive CD8+ T cells from PBMCs. The receptor set was obtained from a man between 18 and 35 years old in good health. Some clones in this sample may be carry-over from other donors' samples.

The chain joins TRBV4-1 to TRBJ2-7; D gene ambiguous. There are 14 residues in the CDR3. Germline V gene data show CDR1 as MGHRA and CDR2 as YSYEKL. V was trimmed by 1 base and J by 0 bases, leaving 7 bases between them. CDR3: CASSQGYFSYEQYF. The CDR3 region has the DNA TGCGCCAGCAGCCAAGGGTACTTCTCCTACGAGCAGTACTTC.

The genes are TRBV30 and TRBJ1-1; D not resolved. With 4 bases removed from V and 7 bases from J, the gap between germline ends came to 16 bases. This CDR3 is 13 amino acids long. The germline CDR1 and CDR2 sequences are GTSNPN and SVGIG (reference sequence). The CDR3 region has the DNA TGTGCCTGGACATTCGGACCGGGCATTGAAGCTTTCTTT. This gives the protein CAWTFGPGIEAFF.

The V gene is TRBV19, the J gene TRBJ2-7; D remains unclear. Trimming shortened V by 8 bases and J by 2 bases, and 7 bases separated the two germline ends. This CDR3 has 11 amino acids. Germline CDR1 is LNHDA and CDR2 is SQIVND (reference sequence). The CDR3 loop reads CASSFAYEQYF. The CDR3 DNA follows: TGTGCCAGTTCTTTTGCCTACGAGCAGTACTTC.

The V and J genes are TRBV2 and TRBJ1-4; TRBD1 matches 10 bases. The CDR3 totals 14 residues. V shed 3 bases and J 8 bases; nucleotides not matched to a gene: 3. The germline gives CDR1 SNHLY, CDR2 FYNNEI. DNA of the CDR3: TGTGCCAGCAGTGAGGGGACAGGGGAAGAAAAACTGTTTTTT. Encoded protein: CASSEGTGEEKLFF.

This clone was seen only once. The chain uses TRBV11-2 and TRBJ1-4; D is unclear. CDR1 is SGHAT, CDR2 FQNNGV, per germline. The CDR3 extends over 13 amino acids. The V end was cut by 6 bases, the J end by 7 bases, with 12 bases between. The CDR3 is CASSSFPVEKLFF. The CDR3, as DNA: TGTGCCAGCAGTTCCTTCCCAGTTGAAAAACTGTTTTTT.

The chain is built from TRBV7-9 and TRBJ1-1; D ambiguous. The germline V gene encodes CDR1 SEHNR and CDR2 FQNEAQ (reference sequence). Trimming pared 3 bases from V and 3 bases from J, leaving 11 bases between. The CDR3 runs 14 residues. Here the CDR3 reads CASSFPLIDTEAFF. The CDR3, as DNA: TGTGCCAGCAGCTTCCCCCTTATAGACACTGAAGCTTTCTTT.

The chain uses TRBV4-3 and TRBJ2-7; the match to TRBD2 covers 8 bases. Per the germline V gene, CDR1 is LGHNA and CDR2 is YSLEER. There are 17 residues in the CDR3. The ends lost 0 bases at V and 4 bases at J; junction bases unmatched: 11. The DNA of the CDR3 is TGCGCCAGCAGCCAAGATCAGGTCCCACTAGCGGCATACGAGCAGTACTTC. This sequence encodes CASSQDQVPLAAYEQYF.

This clone has just a few counts. Other DNA sequences from this sample encode an identical CDR3 as well. The chain is built from TRBV7-9 and TRBJ1-1; the D is unclear. This CDR3 is 12 amino acids long. The germline V and J ends were trimmed by 2 bases and 4 bases, with 5 bases remaining between them. Germline V lookup: CDR1 SEHNR, CDR2 FQNEAQ (reference sequence). The CDR3 DNA is TGTGCCAGCAGCTTAAGCGGCACTGAAGCTTTCTTT. Translation gives CASSLSGTEAFF. The full variable domain, rest sourced from reference TRBV7-9 and TRBJ1-1, is DTGVSQNPRHKITKRGQNVTFRCDPISEHNRLYWYRQTLGQGPEFLTYFQNEAQLEKSRLLSDRFSAERPKGSFSTLEIQRTEQGDSAMYLCASSLSGTEAFFGQGTRLTVV.

This chain uses TRBV7-9 with TRBJ2-5; weak D call: TRBD1 (5 bases). Germline V gene lookup returns CDR1 SEHNR and CDR2 FQNEAQ (reference sequence). The length of the CDR3 is 14 residues. Trimming took 6 bases from V and 4 from J, leaving 15 bases between them. This CDR3 is CASSPRQGSETQYF. The CDR3 DNA reads as TGTGCCAGCAGTCCTAGGCAGGGTTCAGAGACCCAGTACTTC.

This clone was detected only a few times. This chain joins TRBV29-1 and TRBJ2-1; D is unresolved. The germline V gene encodes CDR1 SQVTM and CDR2 ANQGSEA. Trimming stripped 7 bases from V and 0 bases from J, with 13 bases between. The CDR3 totals 14 residues. As DNA, the CDR3 is TGCAGCGGCCTCCGGTGGGACTCCTACAATGAGCAGTTCTTC. This codes for CSGLRWDSYNEQFF.

This chain links TRBV28 with TRBJ2-1; D gene uncertain. The CDR3 has 17 residues. In germline, CDR1 is MDHEN, CDR2 SYDVKM. The V and J ends lost 2 bases and 0 bases respectively, with 14 bases between them. For the CDR3, the DNA is TGTGCCAGCAGTTTAAAAATTGGCAAAAACTCCTACAATGAGCAGTTCTTC. Residues: CASSLKIGKNSYNEQFF.

The chain recombines TRBV6-5 with TRBJ2-2, with 7 bases matching TRBD2. Germline trimming cut 6 bases from V and 5 bases from J; bases unmatched to any gene: 6. Per the germline V gene, CDR1 is MNHEY and CDR2 is SVGAGI. The CDR3 is 14 amino acids. The CDR3 sequence is CASSPGEGTGELFF. Written as DNA, the CDR3 is TGTGCCAGCAGCCCGGGGGAGGGGACCGGGGAGCTGTTTTTT.

The chain employs TRBV27 and TRBJ2-7, with 13 bases matching TRBD2. The germline CDR1 and CDR2 sequences are MNHEY and SMNVEV (reference sequence). J was trimmed by 2 bases and V by 4 bases; bases with no gene match: 5. The CDR3 runs 16 residues. Written as DNA, the CDR3 is TGTGCCAGCAGTTCCAGGACTAGCGGGAGCCCCTACGAGCAGTACTTC. Amino acids: CASSSRTSGSPYEQYF.

The V and J genes are TRBV2 and TRBJ1-3; D may be TRBD1 (6 bases). Trimming stripped 6 bases from V and 1 base from J, with 13 bases between. CDR3 size: 15 residues. Germline V lookup: CDR1 SNHLY, CDR2 FYNNEI. The CDR3 loop is CASRPGHGSGNTIYF. DNA for the CDR3: TGTGCCAGCAGACCGGGACACGGTTCTGGAAACACCATATATTTT.

This clone was seen only once. CDR3 amino acids: CASSILSSSYEQYF. The CDR3 DNA sequence: TGTGCCAGTAGTATATTGAGCAGTTCCTACGAGCAGTACTTC. This sequence joins TRBV19 and TRBJ2-7; D is uncertain. Looked up from germline, CDR1 is LNHDA and CDR2 is SQIVND (reference sequence). V shed 2 bases and J shed 1 base, with 9 bases lying between them. This CDR3 spans 14 amino acids.

This clone was seen once. The sample contains more than one DNA sequence encoding this CDR3. The J gene is TRBJ2-7, the V gene TRBV13; D ambiguous. V was cut by 4 bases and J by 4 bases, with 8 bases left in between. The germline gives CDR1 PRHDT, CDR2 FYEKMQ (reference sequence). This CDR3 region has 12 residues. CDR3 in amino acids: CASSSRGYEQYF. CDR3 DNA sequence: TGTGCCAGCAGCTCCCGTGGATACGAGCAGTACTTC. Using reference TRBV13 and TRBJ2-7 for the parts outside the CDR3, the full variable domain is AAGVIQSPRHLIKEKRETATLKCYPIPRHDTVYWYQQGPGQDPQFLISFYEKMQSDKGSIPDRFSAQQFSDYHSELNMSSLELGDSALYFCASSSRGYEQYFGPGTRLTVT.

This clone was counted a single time. DNA for the CDR3: TGTGCCAGCAGTTTTCAGGGTGTAGGTAGCTCCGATGAGCAGTTCTTC. It yields the protein CASSFQGVGSSDEQFF. The chain carries TRBV28 and TRBJ2-1; D perhaps matches TRBD1 (5 bases). Trimming removed 3 bases from V and 8 bases from J, with 20 bases in between. This CDR3 spans 16 amino acids. Germline values: CDR1 MDHEN, CDR2 SYDVKM.

The V and J genes are TRBV5-6 and TRBJ2-7; tentatively, D is TRBD1 or TRBD2 (6 bases each). CDR3 size: 13 residues. The V gene lost 4 bases and the J gene lost 6 bases, with 14 bases spanning the gap. Germline lookup yields CDR1 SGHDT and CDR2 YYEEEE. DNA of the CDR3: TGTGCCAGCAGCAGGGGGGTTATAGGCGAGCAGTACTTC. Residues: CASSRGVIGEQYF.

The chain couples TRBV5-6 to TRBJ2-7; D perhaps matches TRBD1 (6 bases). CDR1 SGHDT and CDR2 YYEEEE come from the germline V gene. This CDR3 is built from 13 residues. V was clipped by 0 bases and J by 6 bases, with 10 bases between them. For the CDR3, the DNA is TGTGCCAGCAGCTTGGGGGGGCCCAGCGAGCAGTACTTC. This translates into CASSLGGPSEQYF.

This clone was observed a single time. This same CDR3 is encoded by further DNA sequences in the sample. The gene calls are TRBV11-2 and TRBJ2-1; 8 bases map to TRBD2. The CDR3 runs to 14 residues. Unmatched junction bases numbered 4, after V lost 5 bases and J lost 4 bases. Germline CDR1 and CDR2: SGHAT and FQNNGV. Here the CDR3 DNA reads TGTGCCAGCAGCCTCGCGGGAGGATACAATGAGCAGTTCTTC. This encodes CASSLAGGYNEQFF.

The V gene is TRBV7-9, the J gene TRBJ2-3; D is perhaps TRBD1 or TRBD2 (6 bases each). The CDR3 is 18 amino acids. Germline V gene data show CDR1 as SEHNR and CDR2 as FQNEAQ (reference sequence). V was shortened by 0 bases and J by 4 bases, with 20 bases between the two germline ends. The CDR3 bases are TGTGCCAGCAGCTTAGCCCGGGGTCCGGGGGCCGGCGCAGATACGCAGTATTTT. It codes for CASSLARGPGAGADTQYF.

The chain carries TRBV5-1 and TRBJ1-5; the D is unclear. The CDR3 totals 15 residues. Germline values: CDR1 SGHRS, CDR2 YFSETQ. V was shortened by 7 bases and J by 3 bases, with 17 bases between the two germline ends. CDR3 nucleotide sequence: TGCGCCAGCCCCTCATCTACAGTGCACAATCAGCCCCAGCATTTT. It codes for CASPSSTVHNQPQHF.

The chain is built from TRBV27 and TRBJ1-2; 8 nucleotides match TRBD1. Germline V gives CDR1 MNHEY, CDR2 SMNVEV (reference sequence). The CDR3 is 20 residues long. Losses at the gene ends were 1 base for V and 4 bases for J; bases not matched to a gene: 20. CDR3 amino acids: CASSLYGAARGDRRTYGYTF. The CDR3 bases are TGTGCCAGCAGTTTATATGGGGCGGCCCGCGGGGACAGGAGAACCTATGGCTACACCTTC.

The genes are TRBV18 and TRBJ1-1, with 7 positions matching TRBD1. The CDR3 has 15 residues. Germline V gene sequence: CDR1 KGHSH, CDR2 LQKENI. The J segment lost 1 base and the V segment lost 5 bases, leaving 7 bases of the junction unmatched. CDR3 nucleotide sequence: TGTGCCAGCTCATCGGACAGGCTAGCGAACACTGAAGCTTTCTTT. It specifies CASSSDRLANTEAFF.

V usage is TRBV11-3 and J usage is TRBJ2-5; 10 bases map to TRBD2. From germline, CDR1 is SGHNT and CDR2 YENEEA. The V gene end was trimmed by 2 bases and the J gene end by 1 base; junction bases not matched to a gene: 1. The CDR3 covers 15 residues. The CDR3 sequence: CASSLSGRGQETQYF. The DNA for the CDR3 is TGTGCCAGCAGCTTAAGCGGGAGGGGCCAAGAGACCCAGTACTTC.

The chain links TRBV29-1 to TRBJ1-2; TRBD1 matches at 9 bases. The length of the CDR3 is 15 residues. Germline V CDR1 and CDR2: SQVTM, ANQGSEA. V lost 0 bases, J lost 5 bases, and 7 bases stayed unmatched. The CDR3 region has the DNA TGCAGCGTTGAAGATTTAAATGACAGGGGGTATGGCTACACCTTC. Protein: CSVEDLNDRGYGYTF.

This chain uses TRBV6-1 with TRBJ2-7; D might be TRBD2 (6 bases). The V end lost 8 bases, the J end lost 6 bases, and 17 bases lay between the germline ends. The CDR3 has 13 residues. The V gene's germline CDR1 is MNHNS and CDR2 SASEGT. The CDR3 sequence is CASSNDGGLEQYF. The DNA of the CDR3 is TGTGCCAGCTCCAACGACGGGGGACTCGAGCAGTACTTC.